Listed here is a single T cell receptor beta chain. The data were taken from a study of blood T cell repertoires in COVID-19. Authors' processing steps: Amplification of reference gene primers provided the estimated nucleated cell counts. The assay was immunoSEQ multiplex PCR, and TCRdb's table has in-frame clones only and misses some. The V and J calls and clone size were taken over from that table, and D and trimming were inferred from the DNA. The sample yields 75,000 to 100,000 clones, roughly 84% seen once. Trimming removed 4 bases from V and 0 bases from J; junction bases left unmatched: 2. The CDR3 covers 15 residues. CDR1 is SGHRS and CDR2 is YFSETQ in the germline V gene.

This sequence originates from a woman of 80 years or more with acute or convalescent COVID-19. Specimen: peripheral blood. The chain couples TRBV5-1 to TRBJ1-3; TRBD1 matches 9 bases. As DNA, the CDR3 is TGCGCCAGCAGCCGGGGACAGGGCTCTGGAAACACCATATATTTT. Translated, it gives CASSRGQGSGNTIYF. The whole variable domain, remainder taken from reference TRBV5-1 and TRBJ1-3, is KAGVTQTPRYLIKTRGQQVTLSCSPISGHRSVSWYQQTPGQGLQFLFEYFSETQRNKGNFPGRFSGRQFSNSRSEMNVSTLELGDSALYLCASSRGQGSGNTIYFGEGSWLTVV.